This TCR beta chain is drawn from a study of blood T cell repertoires in COVID-19. Study at large: The United States, Italy and Spain were the sources of the acute and convalescent COVID-19 samples.

The ends lost 0 bases at V and 3 bases at J; junction bases unmatched: 2. Germline-derived CDR1 and CDR2 are SGHRS and YFSETQ. The CDR3 is 15 amino acids. In the study's own analysis: The authors estimated nucleated cell counts from reference gene primer amplification. Profiled with immunoSEQ multiplex PCR; TCRdb holds only in-frame clones, not every one. For V, J and clone size, that table is used; D and trimming come from the DNA. The sample has around 260,000 clones, roughly 90% seen once. J is TRBJ2-1 and V is TRBV5-1; 8 positions agree with TRBD2. The sequencing sample was made of peripheral blood. The sequence was obtained from a man aged 25-45 years with acute or convalescent COVID-19. Here the CDR3 reads CASSLAGLDYNEQFF. The CDR3 bases are TGCGCCAGCAGCTTGGCGGGACTAGACTACAATGAGCAGTTCTTC.